The sequence of this T cell receptor (beta chain) was determined in a study of blood T cells in healthy people across ages. CDR3 size: 14 residues. Germline V lookup: CDR1 SGDLS, CDR2 YYNGEE. V shed 1 base and J shed 5 bases, with 12 bases lying between them. Then a second PCR, running about 7 to 11 cycles, was carried out with a sample-barcoded 5' primer and a J-beta primer mix. TCRdb reprocessed the 5' RACE reads with MiXCR, giving one entry per CDR3 protein. This table holds 1.5 million to 2 million distinct CDR3 sequences, 28% found once. The rearrangement uses TRBV9 and TRBJ2-5; D ambiguous. The TCR comes from a woman under 40 in good health. The material sequenced was blood. CDR3 loop: CASSVSLGTETQYF. DNA for the CDR3: TGTGCCAGCAGCGTATCTCTAGGAACGGAGACCCAGTACTTC.